These 13 T cell receptor beta chains originate from one sample sequenced in a study of shared clonotypes between healthy human individuals. Profiling relied on immunoSEQ multiplex PCR, and the TCRdb table lists in-frame clones only, not all of them. The sample comprises around 500,000 clones, around 73% of which are singletons, and about 12% rests with the top ten. Material for sequencing was PBMCs. These TCRs come from a middle-aged woman in good health. Some clones in this sample may be carry-over from other donors' samples.

This clone is a singleton in its sample. The CDR3 protein is CASSLGRNYEQYF. The CDR3 DNA follows: TGTGCCAGCAGCTTGGGGCGGAACTACGAGCAGTACTTC. The V call is TRBV7-3, the J call TRBJ2-7, with a possible D match to TRBD1 (5 bases). The CDR3 contains 13 residues. The germline V gene encodes CDR1 SGHTA and CDR2 FQGTGA. V gave up 3 bases and J gave up 3 bases, with 9 bases separating them. Full variable domain (rest looked up from reference TRBV7-3 and TRBJ2-7): GAGVSQTPSNKVTEKGKYVELRCDPISGHTALYWYRQSLGQGPEFLIYFQGTGAADDSGLPNDRFFAVRPEGSVSTLKIQRTERGDSAVYLCASSLGRNYEQYFGPGTRLTVT.

CDR3 protein: CAWSVHPSGGDTGELFF. CDR3 DNA sequence: TGTGCCTGGAGTGTGCACCCTAGCGGAGGCGACACCGGGGAGCTGTTTTTT. V usage is TRBV30 and J usage is TRBJ2-2, with 7 bases fitting TRBD2. The CDR3 has 17 amino acids. Germline V gene lookup returns CDR1 GTSNPN and CDR2 SVGIG (reference sequence). V dropped 0 bases and J dropped 3; count of bases not matched to a gene: 10.

This clone was observed once. This chain connects TRBV7-3 to TRBJ2-3, with a tentative D call TRBD1 (6 bases). Germline CDR1 and CDR2: SGHTA and FQGTGA. The CDR3 sequence is 12 residues long. V was clipped by 3 bases and J by 5 bases, with 6 bases between them. CDR3 nucleotides: TGTGCCAGCAGCTTCAGGGGAGATACGCAGTATTTT. This codes for CASSFRGDTQYF.

This chain links TRBV6-1 with TRBJ1-1; 7 bases map to TRBD1. V was clipped by 1 base and J by 4 bases; unmatched bases: 3. CDR1 MNHNS and CDR2 SASEGT come from the germline V gene. The CDR3 extends over 14 amino acids. The CDR3 nucleotides are TGTGCCAGCAGTGAAGGGGCAGGGGGCACTGAAGCTTTCTTT. It is translated as CASSEGAGGTEAFF.

CDR3 amino acids: CSVEGGTGARETQYF. In DNA form, the CDR3 reads TGCAGCGTTGAAGGGGGGACAGGGGCGAGGGAGACCCAGTACTTC. The V gene is TRBV29-1, the J gene TRBJ2-5; the match to TRBD1 covers 10 bases. Germline-derived CDR1 and CDR2 are SQVTM and ANQGSEA. With V trimmed by 1 base and J by 5 bases, 7 bases remained unmatched. The CDR3 runs to 15 residues.

The table lists this clone with a count of one. J is TRBJ2-3 and V is TRBV10-3; no clear D. CDR1 ENHRY and CDR2 SYGVKD come from the germline V gene. CDR3 length: 12 amino acids. Trimming took 4 bases from V and 0 from J, leaving 2 bases between them. The CDR3 DNA reads TGTGCCATCAGTGCTAGCACAGATACGCAGTATTTT. Protein: CAISASTDTQYF.

The chain employs TRBV27 and TRBJ1-2; D may be TRBD1 (5 bases). From germline, CDR1 is MNHEY and CDR2 SMNVEV (reference sequence). The CDR3 runs 14 residues. V was clipped by 8 bases and J by 7 bases, with 20 bases between them. The DNA of the CDR3 is TGTGCCAGCGGCCTTGGGGGTTGGGTAGGTGGCTACACCTTC. It is translated as CASGLGGWVGGYTF.

In its sample, this clone was seen many times. This chain joins TRBV2 and TRBJ2-7; D perhaps matches TRBD1 (6 bases). This CDR3 contains 14 residues. Trimming left V 5 bases short and J 3 bases short, with 14 bases between. CDR1 is SNHLY and CDR2 is FYNNEI in the germline V gene. In DNA, the CDR3 is TGTGCCAGCAGTAACACAGGGATCATCTACGAGCAGTACTTC. Encoded protein: CASSNTGIIYEQYF.

This chain joins TRBV6-5 and TRBJ1-1, with D tentatively TRBD1 (6 bases). V lost 6 bases to trimming and J lost 11 bases, with 19 bases between them. Germline values: CDR1 MNHEY, CDR2 SVGAGI. The CDR3 loop spans 13 amino acids. CDR3 loop: CASRPPGAGWAFF. The CDR3, as DNA: TGTGCCAGCAGGCCCCCAGGGGCGGGGTGGGCTTTCTTT.

The rearrangement uses TRBV9 and TRBJ2-1; D might be TRBD1 (6 bases). V gave up 4 bases and J gave up 2 bases, with 10 bases separating them. The V gene's germline CDR1 is SGDLS and CDR2 YYNGEE. This CDR3 has 14 amino acids. Written as DNA, the CDR3 is TGTGCCAGCAGCAACCGGGACACCTACAATGAGCAGTTCTTC. This gives the protein CASSNRDTYNEQFF.

This rearrangement joins TRBV5-1 to TRBJ1-1; perhaps TRBD1 as D (6 bases). Germline CDR1 is SGHRS and CDR2 is YFSETQ. CDR3 length: 15 residues. Trimming cost V 2 bases and J 4 bases, with 15 bases left between them. CDR3 DNA: TGCGCCAGCAGCTTTTCGGAGGGGGTCGGCACTGAAGCTTTCTTT. Protein sequence: CASSFSEGVGTEAFF.

The rearrangement links TRBV11-2 to TRBJ1-1; unclear D gene. V lost 1 base to trimming and J lost 4 bases, with 10 bases between them. CDR3 size: 14 residues. The germline V gene encodes CDR1 SGHAT and CDR2 FQNNGV. The CDR3 bases are TGTGCCAGCAGCTTAGGCGCAGTGGGCACTGAAGCTTTCTTT. It is translated as CASSLGAVGTEAFF.

The J gene is TRBJ2-2, the V gene TRBV30; 8 bases are a match to TRBD2. This CDR3 has 15 residues. The ends lost 4 bases at V and 11 bases at J; junction bases unmatched: 15. CDR1 and CDR2 (germline): GTSNPN, SVGIG (reference sequence). The CDR3 protein is CAWTPGGAGALELFF. CDR3 DNA sequence: TGTGCCTGGACCCCGGGGGGGGCGGGAGCCCTCGAGCTGTTTTTT. The entire variable domain, with the rest obtained from reference TRBV30 and TRBJ2-2, is as follows: SQTIHQWPATLVQPVGSPLSLECTVEGTSNPNLYWYRQAAGRGLQLLFYSVGIGQISSEVPQNLSASRPQDRQFILSSKKLLLSDSGFYLCAWTPGGAGALELFFGEGSRLTVL.